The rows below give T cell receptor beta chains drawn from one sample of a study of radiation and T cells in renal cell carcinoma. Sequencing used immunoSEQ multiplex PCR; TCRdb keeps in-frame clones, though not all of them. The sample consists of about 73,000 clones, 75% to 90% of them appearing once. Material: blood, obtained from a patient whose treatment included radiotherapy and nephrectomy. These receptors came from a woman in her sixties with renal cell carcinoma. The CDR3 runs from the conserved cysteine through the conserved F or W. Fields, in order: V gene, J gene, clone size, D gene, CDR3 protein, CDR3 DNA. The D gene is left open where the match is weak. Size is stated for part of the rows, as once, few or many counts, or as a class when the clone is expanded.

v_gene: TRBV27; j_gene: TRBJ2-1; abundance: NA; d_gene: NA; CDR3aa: CASSLTWSNEQFF; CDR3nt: TGTGCCAGCAGTCTAACCTGGAGCAATGAGCAGTTCTTC
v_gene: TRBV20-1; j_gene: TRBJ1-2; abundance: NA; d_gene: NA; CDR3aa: CSAKYGYTF; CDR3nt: TGCAGTGCCAAATATGGCTACACCTTC
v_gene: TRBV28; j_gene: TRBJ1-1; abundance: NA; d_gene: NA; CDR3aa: CASSWENTEAFF; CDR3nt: TGTGCCAGCAGCTGGGAGAACACTGAAGCTTTCTTT
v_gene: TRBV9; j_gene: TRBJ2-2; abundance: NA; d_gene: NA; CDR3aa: CASSPWDPSTGELFF; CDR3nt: TGTGCCAGCAGCCCCTGGGACCCCAGCACCGGGGAGCTGTTTTTT
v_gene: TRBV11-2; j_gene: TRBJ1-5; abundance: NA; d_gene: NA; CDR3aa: CASSLDRGQGSHQPQHF; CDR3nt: TGTGCCAGCAGCTTAGATCGGGGGCAGGGGTCCCATCAGCCCCAGCATTTT
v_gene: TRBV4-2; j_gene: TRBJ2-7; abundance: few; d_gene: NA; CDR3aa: CASSPRDRPYEQYF; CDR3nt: TGTGCCAGCAGCCCGAGGGACCGCCCCTACGAGCAGTACTTC
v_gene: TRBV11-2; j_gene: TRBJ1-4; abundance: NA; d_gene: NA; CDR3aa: CASSLPQRGKLFF; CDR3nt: TGTGCCAGCAGCTTACCACAGCGCGGAAAACTGTTTTTT
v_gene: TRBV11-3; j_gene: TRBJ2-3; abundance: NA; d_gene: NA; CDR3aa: CASGKGDTQYF; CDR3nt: TGTGCCAGCGGGAAGGGGGATACGCAGTATTTT
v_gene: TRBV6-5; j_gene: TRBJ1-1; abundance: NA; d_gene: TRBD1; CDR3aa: CASSYSTGVFTEAFF; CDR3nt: TGTGCCAGCAGTTACTCGACAGGGGTGTTCACTGAAGCTTTCTTT
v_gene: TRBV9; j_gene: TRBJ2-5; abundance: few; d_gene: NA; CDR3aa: CASSVAFQETQYF; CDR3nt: TGTGCCAGCAGCGTAGCGTTCCAAGAGACCCAGTACTTC
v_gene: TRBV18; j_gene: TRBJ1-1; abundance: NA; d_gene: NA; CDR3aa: CASSLSSGEGTEAFF; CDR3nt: TGTGCCAGCTCTCTCTCCTCGGGGGAGGGCACTGAAGCTTTCTTT
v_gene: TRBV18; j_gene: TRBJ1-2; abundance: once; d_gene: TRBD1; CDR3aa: CASSTDRVEGYTF; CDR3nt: TGTGCCAGCTCAACCGACAGGGTAGAGGGCTACACCTTC
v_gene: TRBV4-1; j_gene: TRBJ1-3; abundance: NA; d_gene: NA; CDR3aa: CASSQDWARGYGNTIYF; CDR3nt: TGCGCCAGCAGCCAAGATTGGGCCAGGGGATACGGAAACACCATATATTTT
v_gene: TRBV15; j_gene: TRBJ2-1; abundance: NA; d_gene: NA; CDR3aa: CATSRDPPSSYNEQFF; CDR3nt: TGTGCCACCAGCAGAGATCCTCCGAGCTCCTACAATGAGCAGTTCTTC
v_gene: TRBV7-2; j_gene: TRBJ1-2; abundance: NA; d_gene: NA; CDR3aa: CASSSTPLMRGYTF; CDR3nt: TGTGCCAGCAGCTCGACGCCTTTAATGCGTGGCTACACCTTC
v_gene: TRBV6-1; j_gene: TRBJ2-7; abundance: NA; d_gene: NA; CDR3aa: CASTITRGSGEQYF; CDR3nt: TGTGCCAGCACGATTACGAGGGGGTCTGGCGAGCAGTACTTC
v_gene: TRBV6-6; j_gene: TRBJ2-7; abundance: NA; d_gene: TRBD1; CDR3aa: CASSSQGAGEQYF; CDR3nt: TGTGCCAGCAGTTCACAGGGGGCGGGAGAGCAGTACTTC
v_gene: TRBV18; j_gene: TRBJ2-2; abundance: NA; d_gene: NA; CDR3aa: CASSAPNTGELFF; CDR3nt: TGTGCCAGCTCAGCACCCAACACCGGGGAGCTGTTTTTT
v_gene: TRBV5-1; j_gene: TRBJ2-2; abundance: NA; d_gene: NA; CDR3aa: CASSLARGSGELFF; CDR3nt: TGCGCCAGCAGCTTGGCCAGGGGCTCCGGGGAGCTGTTTTTT
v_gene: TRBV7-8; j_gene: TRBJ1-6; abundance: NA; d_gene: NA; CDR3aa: CASSLPPGGNNSPLHF; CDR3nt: TGTGCCAGCAGCTTACCCCCCGGGGGTAATAATTCACCCCTCCACTTT
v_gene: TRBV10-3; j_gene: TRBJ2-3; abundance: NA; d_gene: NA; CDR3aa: CAISASRADTQYF; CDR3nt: TGTGCCATCAGTGCCAGCCGAGCAGATACGCAGTATTTT
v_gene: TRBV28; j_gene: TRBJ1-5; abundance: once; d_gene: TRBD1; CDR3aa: CASIRGGGQPQHF; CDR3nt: TGTGCCAGCATCCGGGGAGGGGGCCAGCCCCAGCATTTT
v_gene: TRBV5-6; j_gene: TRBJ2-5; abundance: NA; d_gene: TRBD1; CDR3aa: CASSLSGTGGAKTQYF; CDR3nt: TGTGCCAGCAGCTTATCCGGGACAGGGGGCGCAAAGACCCAGTACTTC
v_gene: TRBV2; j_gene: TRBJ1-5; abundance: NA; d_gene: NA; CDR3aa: CASRADSNNQPQHF; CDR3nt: TGTGCCAGCAGGGCGGACAGTAACAATCAGCCCCAGCATTTT
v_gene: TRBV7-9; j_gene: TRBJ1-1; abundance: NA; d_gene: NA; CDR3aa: CASSSSLGQSNTEAFF; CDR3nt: TGTGCCAGCAGCTCGAGCCTCGGACAGTCTAACACTGAAGCTTTCTTT
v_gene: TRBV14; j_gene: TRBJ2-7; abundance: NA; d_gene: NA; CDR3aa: CASSQGIRDEQYF; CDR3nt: TGTGCCAGCAGCCAAGGTATCCGGGACGAGCAGTACTTC
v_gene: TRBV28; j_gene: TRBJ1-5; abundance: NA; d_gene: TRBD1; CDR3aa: CASIPDREDYQPQHF; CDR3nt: TGTGCCAGCATCCCGGACAGGGAAGATTATCAGCCCCAGCATTTT
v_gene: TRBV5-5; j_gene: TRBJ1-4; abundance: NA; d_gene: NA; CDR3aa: CASSSQGRTNEKLFF; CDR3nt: TGTGCCAGCAGCTCGCAGGGGAGGACTAATGAAAAACTGTTTTTT
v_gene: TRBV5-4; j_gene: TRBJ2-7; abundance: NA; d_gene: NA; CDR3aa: CASSLAVDTYYEQYF; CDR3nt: TGTGCCAGCAGCTTGGCCGTGGACACATACTACGAGCAGTACTTC
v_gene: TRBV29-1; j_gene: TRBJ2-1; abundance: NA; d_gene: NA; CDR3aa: CSVADGRTYNEQFF; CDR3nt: TGCAGCGTTGCAGACGGGAGAACCTACAATGAGCAGTTCTTC
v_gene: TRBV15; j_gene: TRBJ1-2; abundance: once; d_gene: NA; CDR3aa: CATSRGSGQDYGYTF; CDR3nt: TGTGCCACCAGCAGGGGTTCAGGGCAGGACTATGGCTACACCTTC
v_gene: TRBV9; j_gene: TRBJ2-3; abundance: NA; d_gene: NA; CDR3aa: CASSVTGTSTDTQYF; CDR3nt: TGTGCCAGCAGCGTTACAGGGACTAGCACAGATACGCAGTATTTT
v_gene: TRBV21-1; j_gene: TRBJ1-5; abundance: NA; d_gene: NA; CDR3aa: CASGNRDRGQPQHF; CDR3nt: TGTGCCAGCGGCAACCGGGACAGGGGACAGCCCCAGCATTTT
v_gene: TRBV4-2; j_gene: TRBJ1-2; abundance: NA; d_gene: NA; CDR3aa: CASSQDRDEYYGYTF; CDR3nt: TGTGCCAGCAGCCAAGATAGAGACGAGTACTATGGCTACACCTTC
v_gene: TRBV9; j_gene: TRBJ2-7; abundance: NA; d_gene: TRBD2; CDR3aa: CASSVDGRAYEQYF; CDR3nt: TGTGCCAGCAGCGTAGACGGGAGGGCCTACGAGCAGTACTTC
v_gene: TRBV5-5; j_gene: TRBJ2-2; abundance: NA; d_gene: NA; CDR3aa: CASSLLGEVHTGELFF; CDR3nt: TGTGCCAGCAGCTTGTTAGGGGAGGTTCACACCGGGGAGCTGTTTTTT
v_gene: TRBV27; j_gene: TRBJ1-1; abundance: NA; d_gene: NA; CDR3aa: CASSLINSGGTEAFF; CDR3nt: TGTGCCAGCAGTTTAATTAACTCTGGGGGCACTGAAGCTTTCTTT